This T cell receptor (beta chain) was recorded in a study of T-cell memory formation after mild COVID-19. General study points: Still unconfirmed is whether the second-wave clones peaking on day 37 recognized SARS-CoV-2. Clones that contracted from day 15 to 85 had balanced CD4/CD8; later expanders were CD4+ biased. Contracting CD4+ clones were located mainly in CM and EM, and CD8+ clones in EMRA.

TCRdb analysed the 5' RACE reads with MiXCR anew, one entry per CDR3 protein. The sample has 350,000 to 450,000 distinct CDR3 sequences, about 19% seen once; the top ten hold about 8.1%. In germline, CDR1 is LGHNA, CDR2 YNFKEQ. The CDR3 has 15 residues. V dropped 2 bases and J dropped 0 bases, with 8 bases sitting between them. This clonotype appeared a few times. Antigen: not known. The clonotype was recovered from an adult woman who had mild COVID-19 (a few samples of this study predate the infection). Cell type and time point are not known. The rearrangement uses TRBV4-2 and TRBJ1-5, with D possibly matching TRBD1 (6 bases). The sequenced sample consisted of PBMCs or a T cell subset sorted from them (not recorded which). The CDR3 loop is CASSQSRGSNQPQHF. The CDR3 DNA reads as TGTGCCAGCAGCCAAAGCAGGGGTAGCAATCAGCCCCAGCATTTT.